A selection of T cell receptor beta chains follows, all from one sample in a study of Graves' ophthalmopathy and Graves' hyperthyroidism. Using its own MiXCR run on the multiplex PCR reads, TCRdb lists one record per CDR3 protein. The data contain almost 750,000 distinct CDR3 sequences, 35% to 50% of them singletons. The sequenced sample consisted of peripheral blood. The receptors come from an adult man with Graves' ophthalmopathy. Each CDR3 is given with its conserved first and last residue. D genes are given only for firm matches. Only some rows state a clone size, as once, few, many or a class for expanded clones.

CDR3 length	V gene	clone size	J gene	D gene	CDR3 DNA	CDR3 protein
13	TRBV3-1	many	TRBJ1-6	TRBD1	TGTGCCAGCAGTCAACGGGACAGCTTACCCCTCCACTTT	CASSQRDSLPLHF
13	TRBV9	few	TRBJ2-7	TRBD1	TGTGCCAGCACGACAGGGGTATCCTACGAGCAGTACTTC	CASTTGVSYEQYF
11	TRBV29-1	NA	TRBJ1-5	NA	TGCAGAGTGGGGAGCAATCAGCCCCAGCATTTT	CRVGSNQPQHF
15	TRBV20-1	NA	TRBJ1-5	TRBD1	TGCAGTGCCACTCCGGGACAGGGGGCATTTCAGCCCCAGCATTTT	CSATPGQGAFQPQHF
14	TRBV20-1	few	TRBJ1-2	NA	TGCAGTGCTAGAGATACGGCAAGGATGCAAGGCTACACCTTC	CSARDTARMQGYTF
14	TRBV7-9	NA	TRBJ1-4	NA	TGTGCCAGCAGCCCAGGGATCCCTAATGAAAAACTGTTTTTT	CASSPGIPNEKLFF
15	TRBV20-1	NA	TRBJ2-5	NA	TGCAGTGCTAGAGATGGAGCGGGCCGGCAAGAGACCCAGTACTTC	CSARDGAGRQETQYF
14	TRBV20-1	few	TRBJ2-5	TRBD2	TGCAGTGCTTTCGGACTAGCGAGACAAGAGACCCAGTACTTC	CSAFGLARQETQYF
14	TRBV5-1	NA	TRBJ2-7	NA	TGCGCCAGCAGCATGGGACAAGCCTCCTACGAGCAGTACTTC	CASSMGQASYEQYF
16	TRBV5-4	few	TRBJ2-5	TRBD2	TGTGCCAGCGGTCCGGGACTAGCGGGGGGCTGGGAGACCCAGTACTTC	CASGPGLAGGWETQYF
16	TRBV15	NA	TRBJ1-5	NA	TGTGCCACCAGCAGAGATAGAAGGCAGGGCAATCAGCCCCAGCATTTT	CATSRDRRQGNQPQHF
14	TRBV10-3	NA	TRBJ2-7	NA	TGTGCCATCAGTGAGACCCGGGACAACTACGAGCAGTACTTC	CAISETRDNYEQYF
14	TRBV5-8	NA	TRBJ1-5	NA	TGTGCCAGCCCGACGGGGGTATTAGATCAGCCCCAGCATTTT	CASPTGVLDQPQHF
14	TRBV7-3	NA	TRBJ2-7	TRBD1	TGTGCCAGCAGCCCCCGACGGGACAGCTACGAGCAGTACTTC	CASSPRRDSYEQYF
13	TRBV7-8	many	TRBJ1-1	TRBD1	TGTGCCAGCAGCTGGACAGGGATGACTGAAGCTTTCTTT	CASSWTGMTEAFF
15	TRBV7-6	NA	TRBJ2-7	NA	TGTGCCAGCAGCTTAATACAGGGCCCCATCCGCGAGCAGTACTTC	CASSLIQGPIREQYF
14	TRBV6-2/TRBV6-3	NA	TRBJ2-7	NA	TGTGCCAGCAGTTACGGGGACCGCCCCTACGAGCAGTACTTC	CASSYGDRPYEQYF
17	TRBV7-9	many	TRBJ2-2	NA	TGTGCCAGCAGCCCCCAGGCCCTGGGGGCCTACACCGGGGAGCTGTTTTTT	CASSPQALGAYTGELFF
14	TRBV24-1	many	TRBJ1-5	TRBD1	TGTGCCAGCAGTGGGGGGACAGGTCATCAGCCCCAGCATTTT	CASSGGTGHQPQHF
15	TRBV10-1	NA	TRBJ1-4	TRBD1	TGTGCCAGCAGTTTGGAACAGGGGGCGACTGAAAAACTGTTTTTT	CASSLEQGATEKLFF
15	TRBV7-9	many	TRBJ1-1	NA	TGTGCCAGCAGCCTCGGGACGGGTGGGAACACTGAAGCTTTCTTT	CASSLGTGGNTEAFF
14	TRBV10-3	many	TRBJ1-6	NA	TGTGCCACCCGGGCCCGAATCAATAATTCACCCCTCCACTTT	CATRARINNSPLHF
15	TRBV20-1	NA	TRBJ2-3	TRBD2	TGCAGTGCTAGAGTCCCTAGCGGGAGTATAGATACGCAGTATTTT	CSARVPSGSIDTQYF
15	TRBV7-9	NA	TRBJ1-4	TRBD1	TGTGCCAGCAGCTTGGGGGGACAGTCGAATGAAAAACTGTTTTTT	CASSLGGQSNEKLFF
11	TRBV6-5	NA	TRBJ2-7	TRBD2	TGTGCCAGTTGTGCGGGAGGCGAGCAGTACTTC	CASCAGGEQYF
12	TRBV29-1	many	TRBJ2-7	NA	TGCAGCGTTGGGGCAGGGCAAAACGAGCAGTACTTC	CSVGAGQNEQYF
16	TRBV9	NA	TRBJ2-5	NA	TGTGCCAGCAGCCCCCTCCCCGGGGAGTACCAAGAGACCCAGTACTTC	CASSPLPGEYQETQYF
13	TRBV19	NA	TRBJ1-1	NA	TGTGCCAGTACAAAGGGGTCGAATAATGAAGCTTTCTTT	CASTKGSNNEAFF
13	TRBV14	few	TRBJ2-7	NA	TGTGCCAGCAGCCAAGATTGGAAAGGCGAGCAGTACTTC	CASSQDWKGEQYF
13	TRBV10-3	many	TRBJ1-2	NA	TGTGCCATCAGTGAGTCAACGGACTATGGCTACACCTTC	CAISESTDYGYTF
12	TRBV29-1	NA	TRBJ1-1	NA	TGCAGCGTTGCGGAGTCTGGGCCTGAGGCTTTCTTT	CSVAESGPEAFF
17	TRBV10-1	once	TRBJ1-1	NA	TGCGCCAGCAGTGAGAGCCGGGGAGGGTTGAGGAACACTGAAGCTTTCTTT	CASSESRGGLRNTEAFF
13	TRBV2	few	TRBJ2-7	NA	TGTGCCAGCACCTCAAGTAGGGTGGGCGAGCAGTACTTC	CASTSSRVGEQYF
18	TRBV7-9	NA	TRBJ1-4	TRBD1	TGTGCCAGCAGCTTAGTACCACCGGACAGGGATTTTAATGAAAAACTGTTTTTT	CASSLVPPDRDFNEKLFF
13	TRBV10-3	once	TRBJ2-2	NA	TGTGCCATCAGTGCTAGGGATTTCGGGGAGCTGTTTTTT	CAISARDFGELFF
15	TRBV6-1	NA	TRBJ1-2	NA	TGTGCCAGCAGTGATATTCTCTTCCAGCCTGGTGGCTACACCTTC	CASSDILFQPGGYTF
12	TRBV10-3	NA	TRBJ1-1	NA	TGTGCCATCAGTGACAGGGGCCTTGAAGCTTTCTTT	CAISDRGLEAFF
12	TRBV7-9	many	TRBJ1-1	TRBD1	TGTGCCAGCGGTCCAGGGGGCCCTGAAGCTTTCTTT	CASGPGGPEAFF
12	TRBV27	NA	TRBJ2-2	NA	TGTGCCAGCAGTGGGGGCGCCGGGGAGCTGTTTTTT	CASSGGAGELFF
14	TRBV27	NA	TRBJ2-7	NA	TGTGCCAGCAGTGCCCGGGTGGTTGCCTACGAGCAGTACTTC	CASSARVVAYEQYF
15	TRBV5-4	NA	TRBJ2-5	TRBD1	TGTGCCAGCAGCTTCCTGGGGGGACAGGGAGAGACCCAGTACTTC	CASSFLGGQGETQYF
15	TRBV7-2	NA	TRBJ1-1	TRBD1	TGTGCCAGCAGCTTAGCCCAGGGGGTGAGAACTGAAGCTTTCTTT	CASSLAQGVRTEAFF
15	TRBV25-1	many	TRBJ1-1	NA	TGTGCCAGCAGTGAATACGCAGGGATGAACACTGAAGCTTTCTTT	CASSEYAGMNTEAFF
13	TRBV29-1	many	TRBJ1-2	NA	TGCAGCGTGGACGGGGGGGAAGGCTATGGCTACACCTTC	CSVDGGEGYGYTF
13	TRBV29-1	once	TRBJ2-7	TRBD2	TGCAGCGTTGAAACCCCTAGCGGATACGAGCAGTACTTC	CSVETPSGYEQYF
14	TRBV7-9	NA	TRBJ2-3	NA	TGTGCCAGCAGCTTAAAGCGGGCCGGGGGTACGCAGTATTTT	CASSLKRAGGTQYF
13	TRBV7-9	NA	TRBJ2-2	TRBD2	TGTACCTCAGCCCCGCGGGGGATCGGGGAGCTGTTTTTT	CTSAPRGIGELFF
15	TRBV20-1	NA	TRBJ2-7	NA	TGCAGTGCGGCGGAACAGGGAGGGGGCTCCTACGAGCAGTACTTC	CSAAEQGGGSYEQYF
15	TRBV14	NA	TRBJ2-5	TRBD1	TGTGCCAGCAGCCAAGTCCGCGGGACAGGGGAGACCCAGTACTTC	CASSQVRGTGETQYF
16	TRBV4-3	many	TRBJ1-2	NA	TGCGCCAGCAGCCAAGATAAGGGCAGGGTTCACTATGGCTACACCTTC	CASSQDKGRVHYGYTF
15	TRBV5-4	few	TRBJ1-1	NA	TGTGCCAGCAGCCCACTTGCAGGGGTGAACACTGAAGCTTTCTTT	CASSPLAGVNTEAFF
14	TRBV19	NA	TRBJ2-2	NA	TGTGCCTCCTGTTCCTTTAGGGGCACCGGGGAGCTGTTTTTT	CASCSFRGTGELFF
14	TRBV20-1	many	TRBJ1-1	NA	TGCAGTGCTACCGCACAGGGCCGGAACACTGAAGCTTTCTTT	CSATAQGRNTEAFF
13	TRBV10-2	many	TRBJ1-6	NA	TGCGCCAGCAGTGAGGGGGAGGGGTTTTCCCTCCACTTT	CASSEGEGFSLHF